Below are 17 T cell receptor beta chains sequenced from a single sample in a study of cytomegalovirus exposure and HLA in healthy donors. Assay: immunoSEQ multiplex PCR; the TCRdb copy retains only in-frame clones and omits some. This table has roughly 120,000 clones, around 94% appearing once. The sample consisted of PBMCs. The source is a woman aged 18-29 years in good health and CMV-seronegative.

The chain employs TRBV6-1 and TRBJ1-5; no reliable D call. The CDR3 contains 13 residues. Trimming cost V 5 bases and J 3 bases, with 8 bases left between them. CDR1 is MNHNS, CDR2 SASEGT, per germline. CDR3 nucleotide sequence: TGTGCCAGCAGTTGGGAGCCCAATCAGCCCCAGCATTTT. Amino acid sequence: CASSWEPNQPQHF.

The rearrangement joins TRBV18 to TRBJ2-1; 7 bases are shared with TRBD2. The CDR3 covers 17 residues. Germline-derived CDR1 and CDR2 are KGHSH and LQKENI. V dropped 1 base and J dropped 8; count of bases not matched to a gene: 14. CDR3 DNA: TGTGCCAGCTCACCACGTTTCGAGGGAGGGATTTTCTATGAGCAGTTCTTC. Translated: CASSPRFEGGIFYEQFF.

This chain uses TRBV6-6 with TRBJ1-1; D is possibly TRBD1 (6 bases). The CDR3 totals 11 residues. V dropped 6 bases and J dropped 7 bases, with 9 bases sitting between them. In germline, CDR1 is MNHNY, CDR2 SVGAGI (reference sequence). The CDR3 reads CASREDSEAFF. The CDR3 coding sequence is TGTGCCAGCAGAGAGGACAGTGAAGCTTTCTTT.

CDR3 bases: TGTGCCAGTAGTCGTACACAGGGGATATCAAGCAATCAGCCCCAGCATTTT. Its translation: CASSRTQGISSNQPQHF. The chain employs TRBV19 and TRBJ1-5, with 7 bases lining up with TRBD1. Germline V gene lookup returns CDR1 LNHDA and CDR2 SQIVND (reference sequence). J lost 1 base, V lost 5 bases, and 11 bases had no gene match. There are 17 residues in the CDR3. Combining the CDR3 with reference TRBV19 and TRBJ1-5 gives the whole variable domain DGGITQSPKYLFRKEGQNVTLSCEQNLNHDAMYWYRQDPGQGLRLIYYSQIVNDFQKGDIAEGYSVSREKKESFPLTVTSAQKNPTAFYLCASSRTQGISSNQPQHFGDGTRLSIL.

The chain carries TRBV7-9 and TRBJ1-2; D is possibly TRBD1 (6 bases). The CDR3 is 17 amino acids. V was cut by 5 bases and J by 5 bases, with 24 bases left in between. From germline, CDR1 is SEHNR and CDR2 FQNEAQ (reference sequence). The CDR3 spells CASSPGPGHTVLYGYTF. The CDR3 nucleotides are TGTGCCAGCAGCCCCGGACCGGGACATACAGTTTTGTATGGCTACACCTTC.

The chain combines TRBV6-4 with TRBJ2-5; TRBD1 aligns across 8 bases. Germline loops: CDR1 MRHNA, CDR2 SNTAGT. V was clipped by 6 bases and J by 9 bases; unmatched bases: 15. CDR3 size: 15 residues. In nucleotides, the CDR3 is TGTGCCAGCAGAGCCTCCAGGGGGCCCGTCGGGGCCCAGTACTTC. Translating it yields CASRASRGPVGAQYF.

The V call is TRBV5-6, the J call TRBJ2-2; no definite D call. Germline V gene lookup returns CDR1 SGHDT and CDR2 YYEEEE. Trimming cost V 0 bases and J 5 bases, with 5 bases left between them. The CDR3 is 13 amino acids. CDR3 loop: CASSLARTGELFF. Written as DNA, the CDR3 is TGTGCCAGCAGCTTGGCCCGGACCGGGGAGCTGTTTTTT.

The rearrangement joins TRBV14 to TRBJ2-7; D perhaps matches TRBD2 (6 bases). Looked up from germline, CDR1 is SGHDN and CDR2 is FVKESK. There are 14 residues in the CDR3. Trimming took 4 bases from V and 3 from J, leaving 13 bases between them. CDR3 DNA: TGTGCCAGCAGCCCTCGGACGGGACTCTACGAGCAGTACTTC. Translated: CASSPRTGLYEQYF.

This clone was seen a handful of times. The V call is TRBV28, the J call TRBJ2-7; 7 nucleotides agree with TRBD2. The germline CDR1 and CDR2 sequences are MDHEN and SYDVKM. This CDR3 contains 13 residues. V was pared by 6 bases and J by 7 bases, with 9 bases of the junction left unmatched. CDR3 DNA sequence: TGTGCCAGCAGCTCCCGACTAGCCGGGGAGCAGTACTTC. It specifies CASSSRLAGEQYF.

The chain recombines TRBV7-6 with TRBJ2-2; D is possibly TRBD1 (6 bases). Trimming cost V 1 base and J 8 bases, with 11 bases left between them. The CDR3 is made up of 14 amino acids. Looked up from germline, CDR1 is SGHVS and CDR2 is FNYEAQ. The CDR3 region has the DNA TGTGCCAGCAGCTTAGGACAGGTCAAAGGGGAGCTGTTTTTT. This translates into CASSLGQVKGELFF.

V usage is TRBV2 and J usage is TRBJ2-3, with 8 bases matching TRBD2. Germline trimming cut 6 bases from V and 2 bases from J; bases unmatched to any gene: 7. CDR1 SNHLY and CDR2 FYNNEI come from the germline V gene. The CDR3 loop spans 15 amino acids. The CDR3: CASRATSGFTDTQYF. The CDR3, as DNA: TGTGCCAGCAGGGCAACTAGCGGATTCACAGATACGCAGTATTTT.

J is TRBJ2-5 and V is TRBV7-9; D remains unclear. In germline, CDR1 is SEHNR, CDR2 FQNEAQ (reference sequence). CDR3 size: 13 residues. V shed 5 bases and J shed 0 bases, with 7 bases lying between them. CDR3 nucleotide sequence: TGTGCCAGCAGCCCTCCTTACCAAGAGACCCAGTACTTC. It yields the protein CASSPPYQETQYF.

The CDR3 is CSVTTGGNNQPQHF. For the CDR3, the DNA is TGCAGCGTCACTACAGGGGGCAACAATCAGCCCCAGCATTTT. The V call is TRBV29-1, the J call TRBJ1-5; TRBD1 aligns across 9 bases. V shed 6 bases and J 3 bases; nucleotides not matched to a gene: 6. CDR1 SQVTM and CDR2 ANQGSEA come from the germline V gene. The CDR3 is 14 amino acids.

This chain connects TRBV27 to TRBJ1-2; 9 nucleotides match TRBD1. There are 17 residues in the CDR3. Germline assignment: CDR1 MNHEY and CDR2 SMNVEV (reference sequence). The J segment lost 4 bases and the V segment lost 6 bases, leaving 15 bases of the junction unmatched. CDR3 coding DNA: TGTGCCAGCAGCTACGCGACCGGGACAGGGACCCTCTATGGCTACACCTTC. Translated, it gives CASSYATGTGTLYGYTF.

V gene TRBV5-1 combines with J gene TRBJ2-7; the D gene is possibly TRBD2 (6 bases). The germline gives CDR1 SGHRS, CDR2 YFSETQ. This CDR3 is 15 amino acids long. V was pared by 0 bases and J by 0 bases, with 10 bases between. CDR3 region: CASSLDGGSSYEQYF. As DNA, the CDR3 is TGCGCCAGCAGCTTGGATGGGGGGAGCTCCTACGAGCAGTACTTC.

The genes are TRBV5-4 and TRBJ2-3, with 11 nucleotides matching TRBD2. Germline loops: CDR1 SGHNT, CDR2 YYREEE (reference sequence). The trim removed 5 bases at V and 2 bases at J, leaving 10 bases unmatched. The CDR3 length is 17 residues. The CDR3: CASSSDLLAGATDTQYF. DNA of the CDR3: TGTGCCAGCAGTTCTGACCTACTAGCGGGGGCCACAGATACGCAGTATTTT.

The chain uses TRBV6-5 and TRBJ2-7; D remains unclear. CDR3 length equals 11 residues. The germline V gene encodes CDR1 MNHEY and CDR2 SVGAGI. V lost 8 bases and J lost 6, with 11 bases in between. The CDR3 reads CASEGAAEQYF. CDR3 coding DNA: TGTGCCAGCGAAGGAGCAGCCGAGCAGTACTTC.